The rows below give T cell receptor beta chains drawn from one sample of a study of response to subunit inactivated influenza vaccine. TCRdb analysed the RT-PCR reads with MiXCR anew, one entry per CDR3 protein. Of about 500,000 distinct CDR3 sequences in the sample, 16% were seen once. Sequencing was performed on CD4+ T cells sorted from PBMCs, taken around 2 years after vaccination. These receptors originate from a man between 50 and 69 years old who received an inactivated influenza vaccine. Each CDR3 is given with its conserved first and last residue.

V | CDR3
TRBV10-1 | CASSPGRHQPQHF
TRBV5-1 | CASSLGDRGGNTIYF
TRBV2 | CASSDWNEQFF
TRBV7-2 | CASSLPFRGREQYF
TRBV24-1 | CATSEAGTDITDTQYF
TRBV18 | CASSQGGENYGYTF
TRBV7-8 | CASSLAVAGGSQPQHF
TRBV4-2 | CASSQDKSGSNTGELFF
TRBV5-1 | CASSRTGIMNTEAFF
TRBV6-5 | CASSYSSNYGYTF
TRBV20-1 | CSARTPSSGSRETQYF
TRBV6-1 | CASSTRTGREKLFF
TRBV30 | CAWSEDRATGNTIYF
TRBV20-1 | CSAYRDYEQYF
TRBV5-1 | CASSFSGLGNTDTQYF
TRBV4-3 | CASSNTAGDKTQYF
TRBV20-1 | CSALTSGRAYEQFF
TRBV29-1 | CSVDVASTDTQYF
TRBV6-1 | CASSERPVEETQYF
TRBV7-3 | CASSSSSGTDTQYF
TRBV6-5 | CASSYSSQARLFF
TRBV12-3/TRBV12-4 | CASSLGSGRFF
TRBV7-2 | CASSPAGTGWGETQYF
TRBV5-1 | CASSFDRREQYF
TRBV7-2 | CASSQARFEQFF
TRBV5-6 | CASSLVGRASGELFF
TRBV29-1 | CSVGTGSERGNYGYTF
TRBV12-3/TRBV12-4 | CASSFRILAARSGGYTF
TRBV5-1 | CASSSRDNTYNEQFF
TRBV28 | CASSRHGYEQYF